Listed here are 9 T cell receptor beta chains from one sample, sequenced in a study of blood T cell repertoires in COVID-19. Assay used: immunoSEQ multiplex PCR; TCRdb lists only in-frame clones, some missing. Altogether 95,000 to 150,000 clones are present, roughly 90% being singletons, with the ten largest covering about 4.5%. The specimen was peripheral blood. Receptors were obtained from a middle-aged man with acute or convalescent COVID-19.

V usage is TRBV6-5 and J usage is TRBJ2-7, with D perhaps matching TRBD2 (5 bases). The V and J ends lost 6 bases and 2 bases respectively, with 17 bases between them. The germline V gene has CDR1 MNHEY and CDR2 SVGAGI. This CDR3 has 15 amino acids. CDR3 bases: TGTGCCAGCAGCCCACATACTAGTCTGGCCTACGAGCAGTACTTC. Translation gives CASSPHTSLAYEQYF.

The V and J genes are TRBV21-1 and TRBJ2-2; TRBD1, as called in the table, went unchecked against the DNA. TRBV21-1 is flagged as a pseudogene. The CDR3 sequence is 21 residues long. Here the CDR3 reads CASSILPLYFSGPKNTGELFF. In nucleotides, the CDR3 is TGTGCCAGCAGCATACTTCCTCTTTACTTTTCAGGGCCCAAAAACACCGGGGAGCTGTTTTTT.

The V and J genes are TRBV19 and TRBJ2-3; 10 bases match TRBD2. Looked up from germline, CDR1 is LNHDA and CDR2 is SQIVND (reference sequence). The ends lost 2 bases at V and 4 bases at J; junction bases unmatched: 6. This CDR3 is 16 amino acids long. The CDR3 DNA sequence: TGTGCCAGTAGTATACAGCTAGCGGGAGTGTCAGATACGCAGTATTTT. As protein: CASSIQLAGVSDTQYF.

The CDR3, as DNA: TGTGCCAGCAGTAACAGGGGTGGCAATCAGCCCCAGCATTTT. It yields the protein CASSNRGGNQPQHF. The chain employs TRBV27 and TRBJ1-5, with 7 positions matching TRBD1. Looked up from germline, CDR1 is MNHEY and CDR2 is SMNVEV (reference sequence). V was pared by 5 bases and J by 2 bases, with 3 bases of the junction left unmatched. The CDR3 totals 14 residues.

The chain employs TRBV3-1 (or the pseudogene TRBV3-2) and TRBJ2-3, with D uncertain. The V and J ends lost 5 bases and 4 bases respectively, with 4 bases between them. The CDR3 length is 11 residues. Per germline, CDR1 LGHDT and CDR2 YNNKEL (reference sequence). The CDR3 nucleotides are TGTGCCAGCAGCGTCGCAGATACGCAGTATTTT. Encoded protein: CASSVADTQYF.

V and J are TRBV27 and TRBJ1-1; 8 bases align to TRBD1. This CDR3 has 13 residues. After removal of 5 bases from V and 11 bases from J, the junction contained 10 bases not matched to a gene. Germline CDR1 reads MNHEY; CDR2 reads SMNVEV (reference sequence). CDR3 nucleotides: TGTGCCAGCAGTAGCCGGGACAGGATTGAGGCTTTCTTT. Residues: CASSSRDRIEAFF.

This clone was seen just once. The chain uses TRBV12-3 or TRBV12-4 and TRBJ2-2; TRBD2 is a possible D gene (6 bases). The CDR3 runs to 13 residues. Trimming stripped 5 bases from V and 6 bases from J, with 10 bases between. The CDR3 here is CASSPRRAGELFF. In nucleotides, the CDR3 is TGTGCCAGCAGTCCCAGGAGGGCCGGGGAGCTGTTTTTT.

The chain has TRBV27 and TRBJ1-1, with D hard to call. Per germline, CDR1 MNHEY and CDR2 SMNVEV (reference sequence). Between the trimmed V and J ends, which lost 0 bases and 0 bases, there was a span of 8 bases. This CDR3 is 15 amino acids long. The CDR3 coding sequence is TGTGCCAGCAGTTTATCTAGCAGAATGAACACTGAAGCTTTCTTT. It codes for CASSLSSRMNTEAFF.

J is TRBJ1-2 and V is TRBV2; no definite D call. The CDR3 extends over 13 amino acids. Germline CDR1 and CDR2: SNHLY and FYNNEI. V lost 4 bases and J lost 5, with 11 bases in between. The chain's CDR3 is CASSVHSLYGYTF. As DNA, the CDR3 is TGTGCCAGCAGTGTGCACAGTCTATATGGCTACACCTTC.